One and the same sample provided the 27 T cell receptor beta chains below, sequenced in a study of blood T cells in healthy people across ages. Combining a sample-barcoded 5' primer with a J-beta primer mix, a second PCR ran for roughly 7 to 11 cycles. TCRdb re-called the 5' RACE reads through MiXCR, storing one row per CDR3 protein. The table shows some 920,000 distinct CDR3 sequences, with roughly 47% occurring only once. Sequences were obtained from blood. The receptors derive from a woman aged 55-70 years in good health.

The chain uses TRBV6-1 and TRBJ2-3; 8 bases agree with TRBD1. The CDR3 totals 14 residues. The V segment lost 4 bases and the J segment 5 bases; nucleotides outside the gene matches: 5. Germline V gene data show CDR1 as MNHNS and CDR2 as SASEGT. The CDR3 bases are TGTGCCAGCAGTGTACCGACAGGGGTAGATACGCAGTATTTT. Its translation: CASSVPTGVDTQYF.

The V call is TRBV28, the J call TRBJ2-5; D is possibly TRBD1 or TRBD2 (5 bases each). The J call could be wrong; TRBJ2-7 is a better fit for the DNA end. Germline V CDR1 and CDR2: MDHEN, SYDVKM. There are 15 residues in the CDR3. The CDR3 DNA follows: TGTGCCAGCAGTTTATCGCAGGGAGTTGGGTACGAGCAGTACTTC. It yields the protein CASSLSQGVGYEQYF.

A few counts support this clonotype. This chain joins TRBV7-9 and TRBJ2-3; D uncertain. V was cut by 7 bases and J by 0 bases, with 11 bases left in between. The CDR3 totals 14 residues. Per the germline V gene, CDR1 is SEHNR and CDR2 is FQNEAQ (reference sequence). CDR3 sequence: CASNLGFSTDTQYF. The CDR3 region has the DNA TGTGCCAGCAATCTAGGGTTCAGCACAGATACGCAGTATTTT.

V gene TRBV6-1 combines with J gene TRBJ2-7; weak D call: TRBD1 (6 bases). Germline V gene sequence: CDR1 MNHNS, CDR2 SASEGT. With 8 bases removed from V and 0 bases from J, the gap between germline ends came to 11 bases. This CDR3 region has 13 residues. CDR3 amino acids: CASARTVSYEQYF. CDR3 sequence (DNA): TGTGCCAGCGCCAGGACAGTCTCCTACGAGCAGTACTTC.

The rearrangement links TRBV15 to TRBJ1-4; D remains ambiguous. Per germline, CDR1 LNHNV and CDR2 YYDKDF (reference sequence). V gave up 3 bases and J gave up 8 bases, with 10 bases separating them. The CDR3 loop spans 13 amino acids. The CDR3 here is CATSSPLREKLFF. The CDR3 coding sequence is TGTGCCACCAGCAGCCCCTTAAGGGAAAAACTGTTTTTT.

The chain links TRBV15 to TRBJ2-3; no definite D call. V gave up 0 bases and J gave up 2 bases, with 9 bases separating them. Germline lookup yields CDR1 LNHNV and CDR2 YYDKDF (reference sequence). The CDR3 runs to 15 residues. The DNA for the CDR3 is TGTGCCACCAGCAGAGACGACCCATCCACAGATACGCAGTATTTT. It is translated as CATSRDDPSTDTQYF.

The V gene is TRBV15, the J gene TRBJ1-5; D not certain. V lost 3 bases, J lost 6 bases, and 6 bases lay in between. Germline V gives CDR1 LNHNV, CDR2 YYDKDF (reference sequence). CDR3 length: 12 residues. The CDR3 protein is CATSSETQPQHF. In DNA, the CDR3 is TGTGCCACCAGCAGTGAAACTCAGCCCCAGCATTTT.

The chain combines TRBV7-8 with TRBJ2-1, with D possibly being TRBD2 (6 bases). Germline values: CDR1 SGHVS, CDR2 FQNEAQ. CDR3 length: 16 residues. Between the trimmed V and J ends, which lost 5 bases and 6 bases, there was a span of 20 bases. CDR3 nucleotides: TGTGCCAGCAGCCAAACGGGAGAAAGGATGGGCAATGAGCAGTTCTTC. The encoded protein is CASSQTGERMGNEQFF.

This chain connects TRBV20-1 to TRBJ2-5; 11 bases are a match to TRBD1. The germline V gene has CDR1 DFQATT and CDR2 SNEGSKA (reference sequence). CDR3 length equals 14 residues. V trimming: 3 bases; J trimming: 5 bases; junction bases outside the gene matches: 5. The DNA for the CDR3 is TGCAGTGCTAGCAAGGACAGGGGGCCGGAGACCCAGTACTTC. Translating gives CSASKDRGPETQYF.

This clonotype was seen only a few times. This chain connects TRBV15 to TRBJ2-4; no reliable D call. CDR1 LNHNV and CDR2 YYDKDF come from the germline V gene (reference sequence). The CDR3 runs to 17 residues. Between the trimmed V and J ends, which lost 0 bases and 0 bases, there was a span of 12 bases. DNA for the CDR3: TGTGCCACCAGCAGAGATCTAGGTAGACTAGCCAAAAACATTCAGTACTTC. This gives the protein CATSRDLGRLAKNIQYF. The variable domain in full, with the rest retrieved from reference TRBV15 and TRBJ2-4, is DAMVIQNPRYQVTQFGKPVTLSCSQTLNHNVMYWYQQKSSQAPKLLFHYYDKDFNNEADTPDNFQSRRPNTSFCFLDIRSPGLGDTAMYLCATSRDLGRLAKNIQYFGAGTRLSVL.

The J gene is TRBJ2-7, the V gene TRBV6-5; 12 bases line up with TRBD2. V was clipped by 6 bases and J by 3 bases; unmatched bases: 6. Germline CDR1 and CDR2: MNHEY and SVGAGI. The CDR3 length is 15 residues. The CDR3 spells CASRQSGLAGYEQYF. In DNA form, the CDR3 reads TGTGCCAGCAGACAATCGGGACTAGCGGGCTACGAGCAGTACTTC.

Note on this clonotype: A read error likely explains this, since a far larger clone differs by one base. V is TRBV9 and J is TRBJ2-5; D ambiguous. The germline V and J ends were trimmed by 1 base and 5 bases, with 3 bases remaining between them. The CDR3 has 11 amino acids. The germline gives CDR1 SGDLS, CDR2 YYNGEE. The CDR3 region has the DNA TGTGCCAGCAGCGTATGGGAGACCCAGTACTTC. Its translation: CASSVWETQYF.

This sequence joins TRBV20-1 and TRBJ1-1; no clear D gene. CDR1 is DFQATT and CDR2 is SNEGSKA in the germline V gene (reference sequence). This CDR3 contains 14 residues. V lost 8 bases and J 2 bases, leaving 18 bases between the germline ends. CDR3 sequence reads: CSKWKSGGNTEAFF. In DNA form, the CDR3 reads TGCAGTAAGTGGAAATCGGGAGGAAACACTGAAGCTTTCTTT.

This clonotype was found a few times. The genes are TRBV2 and TRBJ2-7, with D perhaps TRBD1 (5 bases). The CDR3 has 14 residues. Germline values: CDR1 SNHLY, CDR2 FYNNEI. V was pared by 6 bases and J by 0 bases, with 12 bases between. CDR3 sequence: CASRSQGSSYEQYF. The CDR3 nucleotides are TGTGCCAGCAGATCTCAGGGAAGCTCCTACGAGCAGTACTTC.

This clonotype has just a few counts. This rearrangement joins TRBV10-3 to TRBJ2-3, with D perhaps assigned TRBD1 or TRBD2 (6 bases each). V was cut by 0 bases and J by 1 base, with 17 bases left in between. The V gene's germline CDR1 is ENHRY and CDR2 SYGVKD. CDR3 size: 18 residues. CDR3 residues: CAISESGGGPGGTDTQYF. The DNA for the CDR3 is TGTGCCATCAGTGAGTCCGGAGGAGGGCCAGGGGGCACAGATACGCAGTATTTT.

This clonotype was seen a handful of times. The V gene is TRBV25-1, the J gene TRBJ1-6; 7 nucleotides agree with TRBD1. Per germline, CDR1 MGHDK and CDR2 SYGVNS. V was clipped by 6 bases and J by 3 bases; unmatched bases: 5. The CDR3 sequence is 15 residues long. The CDR3 is CASRNRDSYNSPLHF. Written as DNA, the CDR3 is TGTGCCAGCAGGAACCGGGACAGCTATAATTCACCCCTCCACTTT. The whole variable domain, remainder taken from reference TRBV25-1 and TRBJ1-6, is EADIYQTPRYLVIGTGKKITLECSQTMGHDKMYWYQQDPGMELHLIHYSYGVNSTEKGDLSSESTVSRIRTEHFPLTLESARPSHTSQYLCASRNRDSYNSPLHFGNGTRLTVT.

This clonotype was detected a few times. For the CDR3, the DNA is TGTGCCAGCAGTTTATTAGCGGGTGGGGGCCACACCGGGGAGCTGTTTTTT. It codes for CASSLLAGGGHTGELFF. The rearrangement joins TRBV27 to TRBJ2-2, with TRBD2 as a possible D gene (7 bases). V lost 1 base, J lost 3 bases, and 15 bases lay in between. The CDR3 is 17 amino acids. In germline, CDR1 is MNHEY, CDR2 SMNVEV (reference sequence).

The chain is built from TRBV7-7 and TRBJ2-5; tentatively, D is TRBD2 (5 bases). Germline values: CDR1 SSHAT, CDR2 FNYEAQ (reference sequence). The ends were cut back, 4 bases at V and 11 bases at J, with 23 bases in the middle. This CDR3 has 15 residues. The CDR3 nucleotides are TGTGCCAGCAGCTGCGGACGAGCGGCCTACAATGAGCAGTACTTC. Translated, it gives CASSCGRAAYNEQYF.

This chain joins TRBV6-5 and TRBJ1-2; perhaps TRBD1 as D (5 bases). Trimming removed 0 bases from V and 6 bases from J, with 14 bases in between. Per the germline V gene, CDR1 is MNHEY and CDR2 is SVGAGI. This CDR3 region has 15 residues. The CDR3 reads CASSYSTQGLDGYTF. The CDR3 coding sequence is TGTGCCAGCAGTTACTCGACCCAGGGACTAGATGGCTACACCTTC.

This clonotype occurred a few times. The chain employs TRBV19 and TRBJ2-4; D possibly corresponds to TRBD1 (6 bases). V was cut by 7 bases and J by 8 bases, with 21 bases left in between. Per germline, CDR1 LNHDA and CDR2 SQIVND (reference sequence). CDR3 length: 15 amino acids. The chain's CDR3 is CASTVSPRGWDIQYF. In nucleotides, the CDR3 is TGTGCCAGTACCGTAAGCCCGAGGGGGTGGGACATTCAGTACTTC.

This clonotype was observed a handful of times. V usage is TRBV24-1 and J usage is TRBJ2-1; D might be TRBD1 (5 bases). Deletions cut 1 base from V and 2 bases from J, with 17 bases between. Germline CDR1 is KGHDR and CDR2 is SFDVKD. This CDR3 has 18 amino acids. The CDR3 reads CATSDFTSRGSTYNEQFF. The CDR3 DNA follows: TGTGCCACCAGTGATTTCACATCTAGGGGCAGTACCTACAATGAGCAGTTCTTC.

The chain combines TRBV28 with TRBJ2-1; D perhaps matches TRBD2 (6 bases). Germline-derived CDR1 and CDR2 are MDHEN and SYDVKM. The V end lost 8 bases, the J end lost 9 bases, and 26 bases lay between the germline ends. The CDR3 has 16 amino acids. The CDR3 reads CASGKTGLKTGIEQFF. The DNA for the CDR3 is TGTGCCAGCGGCAAAACGGGACTCAAAACTGGAATTGAGCAGTTCTTC.

Worth noting for this clonotype: A read error is possible here, since a much larger clone lies one base away. The rearrangement uses TRBV6-1 and TRBJ1-6; no definite D call. Per the germline V gene, CDR1 is MNHNS and CDR2 is SASEGT. The V end lost 10 bases, the J end lost 6 bases, and 19 bases lay between the germline ends. There are 15 residues in the CDR3. CDR3 sequence: CAIGHWSPVNSPLHF. The CDR3 DNA reads as TGTGCCATCGGCCACTGGAGCCCTGTTAATTCACCCCTCCACTTT.

DNA for the CDR3: TGTGCCAGCAGCCAAGAAAGGTTCGGGGGATCTCCCAATGAGCAGTACTTC. It is translated as CASSQERFGGSPNEQYF. The rearrangement uses TRBV4-2 and TRBJ2-7; TRBD2 might be the D (6 bases). This CDR3 spans 17 amino acids. Germline CDR1 LGHNA, CDR2 YNFKEQ. V lost 0 bases and J lost 7, with 22 bases in between.

This chain links TRBV25-1 with TRBJ2-1; TRBD2 matches at 11 bases. From germline, CDR1 is MGHDK and CDR2 SYGVNS. The length of the CDR3 is 16 residues. Trimming cost V 4 bases and J 6 bases; bases outside gene matches: 8. The DNA for the CDR3 is TGTGCCAGCAGTGGGACTAGCGGGCGTTCCATCAATGAGCAGTTCTTC. It specifies CASSGTSGRSINEQFF.

CDR3 coding DNA: TGTGCCAGCAGGGGGCTAGCGGGAGTGAGGTCCTACAATGAGCAGTTCTTC. Amino acid sequence: CASRGLAGVRSYNEQFF. The chain joins TRBV6-2 or TRBV6-3 to TRBJ2-1; TRBD2 matches 10 bases. This CDR3 is 17 amino acids long. In germline, CDR1 is MNHEY, CDR2 SVGEGT. Losses at the gene ends were 6 bases for V and 1 base for J; bases not matched to a gene: 9.

The chain is built from TRBV12-3 or TRBV12-4 and TRBJ1-6; no definite D call. CDR3 length equals 14 residues. Trimming left V 6 bases short and J 7 bases short, with 13 bases between. This CDR3 reads CASSRDEQNSPLHF. Here the CDR3 DNA reads TGTGCCAGCAGCCGCGACGAACAGAATTCACCCCTCCACTTT.